This TCR beta chain was sequenced during a study of breast tumors, draining lymph nodes, adjacent tissues. TCRdb reprocessed the multiplex PCR reads with MiXCR, giving one entry per CDR3 protein. The table records some 110,000 distinct CDR3 sequences, more than 30% of them present only once. The V and J ends lost 0 bases and 2 bases, in that order; junction bases with no gene match: 2. The CDR3 is 15 residues long. The germline V gene has CDR1 SGDLS and CDR2 YYNGEE. The lymph nodes were axillary draining lymph nodes from breast cancer patients. Study-wide results and limits: Luminal-like breast cancer showed significantly higher tumor–nontumor repertoire similarity than basal-like. Data only fit, rather than demonstrated, lymph node origin of most tumor T cells. Tumors had less TCR diversity than lymph nodes, more than nontumor tissue.

This clonotype was observed at least ten times. Its antigen is unknown. This chain connects TRBV9 to TRBJ1-3; 7 bases agree with TRBD1. Sequencing was carried out using axillary lymph node tissue. The sequence was obtained from a female donor with breast cancer. Some clones in this sample may be carry-over from other donors' samples. As DNA, the CDR3 is TGTGCCAGCAGCGTAGGGGGGACAGCTGGAAACACCATATATTTT. Protein: CASSVGGTAGNTIYF.